The 21 T cell receptor beta chains below all came from one sample that was sequenced in a study of T-cell reconstitution after alpha-beta-depleted transplantation in children (dated by TCRdb to 2016 to 2017). The library was prepared using PCR. Sequencing took place on an Illumina HiSeq 2500. TCR libraries were prepared with molecular barcoding, using unique molecular identifiers to normalize TCRbeta repertoire quantification. TCRdb ran its own pipeline on the public reads, namely fastp trimming at Q25 and MiXCR clone calling, and kept in-frame beta chains. Each entry merges the rows of one CDR3 protein and shows their most common DNA and genes. In all, the sample holds some 390,000 distinct CDR3 sequences, and 20% of those were seen once. The ten largest account for around 4% of the sample. Here the sequenced sample was PBMCs from the stem cell graft donor, taken from the stem cell graft. These receptors all stem from a human donor who donated a stem cell graft to a child with acute myeloid leukemia.

This clonotype appeared a few times. The chain employs TRBV29-1 and TRBJ2-2; D unresolved. V lost 4 bases and J 6 bases, leaving 9 bases between the germline ends. The CDR3 extends over 12 amino acids. The germline CDR1 and CDR2 sequences are SQVTM and ANQGSEA. The CDR3 DNA reads TGCAGCGTTGTAGGCCTTGCCGGGGAGCTGTTTTTT. Residues: CSVVGLAGELFF.

Only a few counts were recorded for this clonotype. This CDR3 is CASSLRPTGVSNQPQHF. The CDR3 bases are TGTGCCAGCAGCCTGAGACCCACAGGGGTTAGCAATCAGCCCCAGCATTTT. The V gene is TRBV12-3 or TRBV12-4, the J gene TRBJ1-5; TRBD1 agrees at 7 bases. V gave up 6 bases and J gave up 0 bases; unmatched junction bases: 11. This CDR3 spans 17 amino acids.

There are a few counts of this clonotype. CDR3 nucleotides: TGCGCCAGCAGCCCCCTGGAGAAGTCGACCGGGGAGCTGTTTTTT. Amino acid sequence: CASSPLEKSTGELFF. This chain links TRBV4-1 with TRBJ2-2; D remains unclear. The germline V gene has CDR1 MGHRA and CDR2 YSYEKL. V was clipped by 4 bases and J by 5 bases, with 14 bases between them. The CDR3 is made up of 15 amino acids.

This clonotype turned up a few times. V usage is TRBV2 and J usage is TRBJ2-4; no clear D gene. CDR1 is SNHLY, CDR2 FYNNEI, per germline. This CDR3 has 16 amino acids. V lost 7 bases and J 0 bases, leaving 16 bases between the germline ends. The chain's CDR3 is CASTLSQGVAKNIQYF. DNA of the CDR3: TGTGCCAGCACCCTAAGCCAAGGCGTAGCCAAAAACATTCAGTACTTC.

This clonotype was seen more than once but under ten times. Germline and junction disagree at one end, which may indicate a read error. The chain combines TRBV15 with TRBJ2-1, with 11 bases lining up with TRBD2. The length of the CDR3 is 13 residues. Germline assignment: CDR1 LNHNV and CDR2 YYDKDF (reference sequence). CDR3 nucleotide sequence: TGTGCCACCAGCAGGGACCGACTAGCGGGAAATACCTTC. Protein sequence: CATSRDRLAGNTF. Drawing the rest from reference TRBV15 and TRBJ2-1, the complete variable domain is DAMVIQNPRYQVTQFGKPVTLSCSQTLNHNVMYWYQQKSSQAPKLLFHYYDKDFNNEADTPDNFQSRRPNTSFCFLDIRSPGLGDTAMYLCATSRDRLAGNTFGPGTRLTVL.

Of note for this clonotype: A much larger clone is a single base away; this may be a read error. V and J are TRBV5-1 and TRBJ2-5; D gene unclear. The CDR3 contains 11 residues. The germline V gene has CDR1 SGHRS and CDR2 YFSETQ. The ends were cut back, 3 bases at V and 3 bases at J, with 3 bases in the middle. The CDR3 is CASSWEETQYF. The CDR3 bases are TGCGCCAGCAGCTGGGAAGAGACCCAGTACTTC.

The rearrangement joins TRBV6-4 to TRBJ2-3; D is undetermined. Germline CDR1 is MRHNA and CDR2 is SNTAGT. Trimming stripped 5 bases from V and 2 bases from J, with 11 bases between. The CDR3 is 14 amino acids. For the CDR3, the DNA is TGTGCCAGCAGTCCTGGACCGTTCACAGATACGCAGTATTTT. This codes for CASSPGPFTDTQYF.

The chain links TRBV13 to TRBJ2-1, with TRBD2 identical over 9 bases. CDR3 length equals 18 residues. V gave up 3 bases and J gave up 1 base; unmatched junction bases: 10. Germline V CDR1 and CDR2: PRHDT, FYEKMQ (reference sequence). Here the CDR3 reads CASSFVAGGAGSYNEQFF. DNA for the CDR3: TGTGCCAGCAGCTTCGTCGCGGGAGGGGCCGGATCCTACAATGAGCAGTTCTTC.

The chain is built from TRBV5-5 and TRBJ2-1; 11 nucleotides line up with TRBD2. V lost 4 bases, J lost 7 bases, and 7 bases stayed unmatched. The CDR3 length is 15 residues. CDR1 and CDR2 from the germline V gene are SGHKS and YYEKEE (reference sequence). The CDR3 DNA sequence: TGTGCCAGCAGCCCCTCGACTAGCGGGATGAATGAGCAGTTCTTC. It codes for CASSPSTSGMNEQFF.

This clonotype was found a few times. V is TRBV7-2 and J is TRBJ2-3; D is ambiguous. Germline values: CDR1 SGHTA, CDR2 FQGNSA. The V gene lost 5 bases and the J gene lost 3 bases, with 12 bases spanning the gap. The CDR3 length is 14 residues. CDR3 in DNA: TGTGCCAGCAGCGTTATGGGCGTAACAGATACGCAGTATTTT. Translation gives CASSVMGVTDTQYF.

J is TRBJ2-7 and V is TRBV28; TRBD2 matches at 7 bases. The CDR3 has 14 residues. The ends lost 3 bases at V and 4 bases at J; junction bases unmatched: 6. The germline V gene encodes CDR1 MDHEN and CDR2 SYDVKM. The CDR3 is CASSFAGDLYEQYF. CDR3 in DNA: TGTGCCAGCAGTTTCGCGGGGGACCTATACGAGCAGTACTTC. Full variable domain (outside the CDR3, taken from reference TRBV28 and TRBJ2-7): DVKVTQSSRYLVKRTGEKVFLECVQDMDHENMFWYRQDPGLGLRLIYFSYDVKMKEKGDIPEGYSVSREKKERFSLILESASTNQTSMYLCASSFAGDLYEQYFGPGTRLTVT.

V usage is TRBV2 and J usage is TRBJ1-1; no definite D call. Germline values: CDR1 SNHLY, CDR2 FYNNEI. The V end was cut by 6 bases, the J end by 1 base, with 9 bases between. This CDR3 is built from 13 residues. The CDR3 reads CASRGGENTEAFF. In DNA, the CDR3 is TGTGCCAGCAGGGGTGGGGAGAACACTGAAGCTTTCTTT.

V usage is TRBV20-1 and J usage is TRBJ2-3; D gene uncertain. The V gene's germline CDR1 is DFQATT and CDR2 SNEGSKA (reference sequence). The CDR3 runs to 17 residues. Deletions cut 0 bases from V and 0 bases from J, with 16 bases between. Here the CDR3 DNA reads TGCAGTGCTAGAGATACGACGCGCGGCGAAAGCACAGATACGCAGTATTTT. Its protein is CSARDTTRGESTDTQYF.

This clonotype was detected only a few times. V and J are TRBV20-1 and TRBJ2-1; TRBD2 matches 7 bases. The germline gives CDR1 DFQATT, CDR2 SNEGSKA (reference sequence). The CDR3 length is 14 residues. Trimming took 3 bases from V and 8 from J; bases not matched to a gene: 10. The CDR3 nucleotides read TGCAGTGCTAGCCCCCGGACTAGTGGGGATGAGCAGTTCTTC. Its translation: CSASPRTSGDEQFF.

J is TRBJ2-7 and V is TRBV5-6, with TRBD2 matching over 7 bases. Germline assignment: CDR1 SGHDT and CDR2 YYEEEE. The V and J ends lost 1 base and 2 bases, in that order; junction bases with no gene match: 6. This CDR3 spans 15 amino acids. The CDR3 nucleotides are TGTGCCAGCAGCTTGAGGGAGGGAGTAGCCTACGAGCAGTACTTC. Translation: CASSLREGVAYEQYF. Full variable domain (outside the CDR3, taken from reference TRBV5-6 and TRBJ2-7): DAGVTQSPTHLIKTRGQQVTLRCSPKSGHDTVSWYQQALGQGPQFIFQYYEEEERQRGNFPDRFSGHQFPNYSSELNVNALLLGDSALYLCASSLREGVAYEQYFGPGTRLTVT.

The chain joins TRBV24-1 to TRBJ2-7, with a weak D call TRBD2 (6 bases). This CDR3 region has 20 residues. Trimming left V 0 bases short and J 2 bases short, with 25 bases between. The V gene's germline CDR1 is KGHDR and CDR2 SFDVKD. The CDR3: CATSDLVISPGDFYPYEQYF. Written as DNA, the CDR3 is TGTGCCACCAGTGATTTGGTGATCAGTCCGGGGGATTTTTACCCCTACGAGCAGTACTTC.

This clonotype was counted only a few times. The chain recombines TRBV19 with TRBJ2-7; D is undetermined. V was trimmed by 8 bases and J by 4 bases, leaving 15 bases between them. This CDR3 is 13 amino acids long. Germline lookup yields CDR1 LNHDA and CDR2 SQIVND (reference sequence). The DNA of the CDR3 is TGTGCCAGTGGAACAATATCTGGTTACGAGCAGTACTTC. It translates to CASGTISGYEQYF.

This clonotype was observed a handful of times. This chain uses TRBV7-3 with TRBJ1-1, with D possibly TRBD1 on 6 matching bases. The CDR3 length is 15 residues. V lost 5 bases, J lost 3 bases, and 16 bases lay in between. The germline CDR1 and CDR2 sequences are SGHTA and FQGTGA. In nucleotides, the CDR3 is TGTGCCAGCAGCGAATCCCCGGGACACTACACTGAAGCTTTCTTT. Translating it yields CASSESPGHYTEAFF.

The chain employs TRBV20-1 and TRBJ2-7; D gene uncertain. Trimming took 2 bases from V and 2 from J, leaving 16 bases between them. Germline CDR1 DFQATT, CDR2 SNEGSKA (reference sequence). The CDR3 sequence is 15 residues long. The CDR3 sequence: CSARNPLDSTYEQYF. Written as DNA, the CDR3 is TGCAGTGCTAGAAACCCCCTGGATTCAACCTACGAGCAGTACTTC.

This clonotype was seen more than once but under ten times. This sequence joins TRBV12-3 or TRBV12-4 and TRBJ1-1; 7 nucleotides agree with TRBD1. The V segment lost 4 bases and the J segment 1 base; nucleotides outside the gene matches: 6. The CDR3 totals 15 residues. The CDR3 loop reads CASSSRDRANTEAFF. The CDR3 DNA is TGTGCCAGCAGTTCCCGGGACAGAGCGAACACTGAAGCTTTCTTT.

This clonotype was seen ten or more times. The V call is TRBV18, the J call TRBJ2-1; 8 nucleotides agree with TRBD1. The CDR3 sequence is 16 residues long. V dropped 5 bases and J dropped 7; count of bases not matched to a gene: 13. From germline, CDR1 is KGHSH and CDR2 LQKENI. The CDR3 loop reads CASSSRQGSTDNEQFF. The DNA of the CDR3 is TGTGCCAGCTCATCGCGACAGGGGAGTACGGATAATGAGCAGTTCTTC.